This T cell receptor beta chain was found in a study of T-cell reconstitution after alpha-beta-depleted transplantation in children. Using unique molecular identifiers, the investigators prepared the TCRbeta library. In TCRdb, the PCR reads were re-called with MiXCR into one record per CDR3 protein. This table has 550,000 to 600,000 distinct CDR3 sequences, 20% to 25% appearing once. The CDR3 is made up of 15 amino acids. Germline V gene lookup returns CDR1 LNHNV and CDR2 YYDKDF (reference sequence). Between the trimmed V and J ends, which lost 1 base and 1 base, there was a span of 10 bases. As regards this clonotype: No antigen is known for it.

Study-level points and caveats: As was reported, about two months after transplant, alpha-beta T cells came from several hundred expanded graft clones. When one year had passed after transplant, most T-cell counts and diversity came from newly produced T cells.

The sample in question was PBMCs, mostly from graft donor cells, obtained 360 days after TCRalphabeta/CD19-depleted stem cell transplant. The rearrangement joins TRBV15 to TRBJ2-5; D is uncertain. The clonotype was recovered from a boy younger than two who had a stem cell transplant for acute myeloid leukemia, so the T cells may come from the graft donor. The CDR3 nucleotides read TGTGCCACCAGCAGAGGAATTGGCCTCCAAGAGACCCAGTACTTC. Protein: CATSRGIGLQETQYF.